These T cell receptor beta chains were read from a single sample in a study of shared clonotypes between healthy human individuals. TCRdb's table, derived via immunoSEQ multiplex PCR, lists solely in-frame clones and lacks some. This sample carries more than 1 million clones, 70% to 80% of them seen once, and the ten largest clones take about 0.52%. The sequenced sample was memory CD4+ T cells from PBMCs. The receptors shown here come from a man between 18 and 29 years old in good health. Some clones in this sample may be carry-over from other donors' samples. Both conserved end residues are part of each CDR3. Each record gives: CDR3 protein, CDR3 DNA, D gene, V gene, clone size, J gene. The D gene is left open where the match is weak. Expanded clones are given a class, and other clones once, few, many or no size at all.

CDR3 protein: CASSPRVASYEQYF
CDR3 DNA: TGTGCCAGCAGCCCACGGGTAGCCTCCTACGAGCAGTACTTC
D gene: .
V gene: TRBV7-2
clone size: .
J gene: TRBJ2-7

CDR3 protein: CASSHFGEPNTEAFF
CDR3 DNA: TGTGCCAGCAGCCATTTTGGGGAGCCGAACACTGAAGCTTTCTTT
D gene: .
V gene: TRBV9
clone size: once
J gene: TRBJ1-1

CDR3 protein: CAIGAAYSQSTGELFF
CDR3 DNA: TGTGCCATCGGTGCGGCCTACAGCCAGAGCACCGGGGAGCTGTTTTTT
D gene: .
V gene: TRBV10-3
clone size: .
J gene: TRBJ2-2

CDR3 protein: CASSLGLTNTEAFF
CDR3 DNA: TGTGCCAGCAGTCTGGGACTGACGAACACTGAAGCTTTCTTT
D gene: .
V gene: TRBV28
clone size: few
J gene: TRBJ1-1

CDR3 protein: CASSPTSGRSYEQYF
CDR3 DNA: TGTGCCAGCAGCCCCACTAGCGGGAGATCCTACGAGCAGTACTTC
D gene: TRBD2
V gene: TRBV6-5
clone size: .
J gene: TRBJ2-7

CDR3 protein: CASSLTGIQYEQYF
CDR3 DNA: TGTGCCAGCAGTTTGACAGGAATTCAATACGAGCAGTACTTC
D gene: .
V gene: TRBV28
clone size: few
J gene: TRBJ2-7

CDR3 protein: CASSLVGPKSSGNTIYF
CDR3 DNA: TGTGCCAGCAGCTTAGTTGGTCCAAAGAGCTCTGGAAACACCATATATTTT
D gene: .
V gene: TRBV11-1
clone size: .
J gene: TRBJ1-3

CDR3 protein: CASSSRPGNQPQHF
CDR3 DNA: TGTGCCAGCAGCTCGCGACCGGGGAATCAGCCCCAGCATTTT
D gene: .
V gene: TRBV7-2
clone size: .
J gene: TRBJ1-5

CDR3 protein: CASSPGLGGSETQYF
CDR3 DNA: TGTGCCAGCAGCCCGGGACTAGGAGGTAGTGAGACCCAGTACTTC
D gene: TRBD2
V gene: TRBV7-8
clone size: .
J gene: TRBJ2-5

CDR3 protein: CASSPGRGLSYEQYF
CDR3 DNA: TGTGCCAGCAGCCCGGGCAGGGGCCTCTCCTACGAGCAGTACTTC
D gene: .
V gene: TRBV7-9
clone size: .
J gene: TRBJ2-7

CDR3 protein: CASATSGITDTQYF
CDR3 DNA: TGTGCCAGTGCCACTAGCGGGATAACAGATACGCAGTATTTT
D gene: TRBD2
V gene: TRBV19
clone size: .
J gene: TRBJ2-3

CDR3 protein: CASSLNTGETYNEQFF
CDR3 DNA: TGTGCCAGCAGCTTGAATACAGGGGAAACCTACAATGAGCAGTTCTTC
D gene: TRBD1
V gene: TRBV5-6
clone size: .
J gene: TRBJ2-1

CDR3 protein: CASGTGLAGVTDTQYF
CDR3 DNA: TGTGCTAGTGGTACGGGACTAGCGGGAGTGACAGATACGCAGTATTTT
D gene: TRBD2
V gene: TRBV12-5
clone size: .
J gene: TRBJ2-3

CDR3 protein: CASSPSGGLGYTF
CDR3 DNA: TGTGCCAGCAGCCCTTCCGGGGGCCTTGGCTACACCTTC
D gene: .
V gene: TRBV7-3
clone size: .
J gene: TRBJ1-2

CDR3 protein: CASSLSWEKLFF
CDR3 DNA: TGTGCCAGCAGCTTATCATGGGAAAAACTGTTTTTT
D gene: .
V gene: TRBV7-9
clone size: .
J gene: TRBJ1-4

CDR3 protein: CASSLEILAFNEVEQYF
CDR3 DNA: TGTGCCAGCAGCTTGGAAATACTAGCGTTCAATGAGGTGGAGCAGTACTTC
D gene: TRBD2
V gene: TRBV5-6
clone size: .
J gene: TRBJ2-7

CDR3 protein: CASSAGLAGIDTQYF
CDR3 DNA: TGTGCCAGCAGTGCGGGACTAGCGGGAATCGATACGCAGTATTTT
D gene: TRBD2
V gene: TRBV6-1
clone size: .
J gene: TRBJ2-3

CDR3 protein: CATSRDLPPSYEQYF
CDR3 DNA: TGTGCCACCAGCAGGGACCTCCCCCCCTCCTACGAGCAGTACTTC
D gene: .
V gene: TRBV15
clone size: .
J gene: TRBJ2-7

CDR3 protein: CAWSRVREQFF
CDR3 DNA: TGTGCCTGGAGCAGGGTACGAGAGCAGTTCTTC
D gene: .
V gene: TRBV30
clone size: .
J gene: TRBJ2-1

CDR3 protein: CASSRGARGAFF
CDR3 DNA: TGTGCCAGCAGCAGAGGTGCCCGTGGAGCTTTCTTT
D gene: .
V gene: TRBV11-2
clone size: .
J gene: TRBJ1-1

CDR3 protein: CASSLGGTGGEKLFF
CDR3 DNA: TGCGCCAGCAGCTTGGGAGGGACAGGGGGCGAAAAACTGTTTTTT
D gene: TRBD1
V gene: TRBV5-1
clone size: .
J gene: TRBJ1-4

CDR3 protein: CASSPVRGQYGYTF
CDR3 DNA: TGTGCCAGCAGCCCGGTTCGGGGGCAGTATGGCTACACCTTC
D gene: .
V gene: TRBV5-6
clone size: .
J gene: TRBJ1-2

CDR3 protein: CASSYERLAEYQETQYF
CDR3 DNA: TGTGCCAGCAGTTATGAAAGACTAGCGGAGTACCAAGAGACCCAGTACTTC
D gene: TRBD2
V gene: TRBV5-8
clone size: .
J gene: TRBJ2-5

CDR3 protein: CGQGSTDTQYF
CDR3 DNA: TGCGGACAGGGAAGCACAGATACGCAGTATTTT
D gene: TRBD1
V gene: TRBV2
clone size: .
J gene: TRBJ2-3

CDR3 protein: CASSLGVLAGDTGELFF
CDR3 DNA: TGTGCCAGCAGCTTGGGGGTACTAGCGGGAGACACCGGGGAGCTGTTTTTT
D gene: TRBD2
V gene: TRBV5-4
clone size: .
J gene: TRBJ2-2

CDR3 protein: CASSLGQGRVEQFF
CDR3 DNA: TGCGCCAGCAGCTTGGGACAGGGACGGGTTGAGCAGTTCTTC
D gene: TRBD1
V gene: TRBV5-1
clone size: .
J gene: TRBJ2-1

CDR3 protein: CASHGGVLPGELFF
CDR3 DNA: TGTGCCAGTCACGGGGGGGTTCTCCCCGGGGAGCTGTTTTTT
D gene: TRBD2
V gene: TRBV2
clone size: .
J gene: TRBJ2-2

CDR3 protein: CASSKAPRGSDMSGFLAKNIQYF
CDR3 DNA: TGTGCCAGCAGCAAAGCCCCAAGGGGGAGCGATATGTCAGGGTTCCTAGCCAAAAACATTCAGTACTTC
D gene: .
V gene: TRBV21-1
clone size: .
J gene: TRBJ2-4

CDR3 protein: CASSYGGNRDTEAFF
CDR3 DNA: TGTGCCAGCAGTTATGGGGGGAATAGGGACACTGAAGCTTTCTTT
D gene: .
V gene: TRBV6-6
clone size: once
J gene: TRBJ1-1

CDR3 protein: CASSEAPRTNTEAFF
CDR3 DNA: TGTGCCAGCAGTGAAGCGCCCAGGACGAACACTGAAGCTTTCTTT
D gene: .
V gene: TRBV2
clone size: .
J gene: TRBJ1-1

CDR3 protein: CASSPQGGDGYTF
CDR3 DNA: TGTGCCAGCAGTCCGCAGGGTGGCGATGGCTACACCTTC
D gene: .
V gene: TRBV27
clone size: .
J gene: TRBJ1-2

CDR3 protein: CASSFGQEDVNEQFF
CDR3 DNA: TGTGCCAGCAGCTTCGGACAGGAGGATGTCAATGAGCAGTTCTTC
D gene: TRBD1
V gene: TRBV7-2
clone size: .
J gene: TRBJ2-1

CDR3 protein: CATSPGINGLAGGDEQFF
CDR3 DNA: TGTGCCACTTCACCGGGAATCAACGGACTAGCGGGAGGTGATGAGCAGTTCTTC
D gene: TRBD2
V gene: TRBV2
clone size: few
J gene: TRBJ2-1

CDR3 protein: CATRSRSEQYF
CDR3 DNA: TGTGCCACCCGAAGTAGGAGCGAGCAGTACTTC
D gene: .
V gene: TRBV6-5
clone size: .
J gene: TRBJ2-7

CDR3 protein: CASSPWTGDNEKLFF
CDR3 DNA: TGTGCCAGCAGTCCCTGGACAGGGGATAATGAAAAACTGTTTTTT
D gene: TRBD1
V gene: TRBV27
clone size: few
J gene: TRBJ1-4

CDR3 protein: CAWSIGGPTDTQYF
CDR3 DNA: TGTGCCTGGAGTATAGGGGGCCCCACAGATACGCAGTATTTT
D gene: TRBD1
V gene: TRBV30
clone size: .
J gene: TRBJ2-3

CDR3 protein: CSAGQFNEQFF
CDR3 DNA: TGCAGTGCTGGTCAATTCAATGAGCAGTTCTTC
D gene: .
V gene: TRBV20-1
clone size: .
J gene: TRBJ2-1

CDR3 protein: CAISNPETLNTEALF
CDR3 DNA: TGTGCCATCAGTAACCCCGAGACACTGAACACTGAAGCTCTCTTT
D gene: .
V gene: TRBV10-3
clone size: .
J gene: TRBJ1-1

CDR3 protein: CASSALPGNDGELFF
CDR3 DNA: TGTGCCAGCAGCGCACTCCCAGGGAATGACGGGGAGCTGTTTTTT
D gene: .
V gene: TRBV6-4
clone size: .
J gene: TRBJ2-2

CDR3 protein: CASSRGQGGFEKLFF
CDR3 DNA: TGCGCCAGCAGCCGCGGACAGGGGGGGTTTGAAAAACTGTTTTTT
D gene: TRBD1
V gene: TRBV5-1
clone size: .
J gene: TRBJ1-4

CDR3 protein: CASSWGGVNTEAFF
CDR3 DNA: TGTGCCAGCAGTTGGGGAGGGGTGAACACTGAAGCTTTCTTT
D gene: .
V gene: TRBV27
clone size: .
J gene: TRBJ1-1

CDR3 protein: CASSPTRGLATEAFF
CDR3 DNA: TGTGCCAGCAGCCCAACCAGGGGGCTGGCGACTGAAGCTTTCTTT
D gene: TRBD1
V gene: TRBV7-9
clone size: .
J gene: TRBJ1-1

CDR3 protein: CASSLGGLGAQYF
CDR3 DNA: TGTGCCAGCAGTTTAGGAGGGCTGGGGGCCCAGTACTTC
D gene: .
V gene: TRBV28
clone size: .
J gene: TRBJ2-5

CDR3 protein: CASSGTSGSHSEQFF
CDR3 DNA: TGCGCCAGCAGTGGGACTAGCGGGAGCCATAGTGAGCAGTTCTTC
D gene: TRBD2
V gene: TRBV5-1
clone size: once
J gene: TRBJ2-1

CDR3 protein: CASSSGLNSYEQYF
CDR3 DNA: TGCGCCAGCAGCTCGGGACTGAACTCCTACGAGCAGTACTTC
D gene: .
V gene: TRBV5-1
clone size: once
J gene: TRBJ2-7

CDR3 protein: CASSPYYPGPKETQYF
CDR3 DNA: TGTGCCAGCAGTCCCTATTACCCGGGACCCAAAGAGACCCAGTACTTC
D gene: .
V gene: TRBV28
clone size: .
J gene: TRBJ2-5

CDR3 protein: CASSLVWTRKGAGELFF
CDR3 DNA: TGTGCCAGCAGCTTGGTTTGGACTAGGAAGGGGGCCGGGGAGCTGTTTTTT
D gene: .
V gene: TRBV5-4
clone size: .
J gene: TRBJ2-2

CDR3 protein: CSVQHNEQFF
CDR3 DNA: TGCAGCGTGCAACACAATGAGCAGTTCTTC
D gene: .
V gene: TRBV29-1
clone size: .
J gene: TRBJ2-1

CDR3 protein: CASSVYNEQFF
CDR3 DNA: TGCGCCAGCAGTGTTTACAATGAGCAGTTCTTC
D gene: .
V gene: TRBV10-2
clone size: .
J gene: TRBJ2-1

CDR3 protein: CASSVGLAGGPYTGELFF
CDR3 DNA: TGTGCCAGCAGCGTGGGACTAGCGGGAGGGCCGTACACCGGGGAGCTGTTTTTT
D gene: TRBD2
V gene: TRBV9
clone size: .
J gene: TRBJ2-2

CDR3 protein: CAIRGTMLGYEQYF
CDR3 DNA: TGTGCCATCAGGGGGACTATGCTCGGCTACGAGCAGTACTTC
D gene: TRBD2
V gene: TRBV10-3
clone size: once
J gene: TRBJ2-7

CDR3 protein: CASSYSWGASNQPQHF
CDR3 DNA: TGTGCCAGCAGTTACTCTTGGGGGGCTAGCAATCAGCCCCAGCATTTT
D gene: .
V gene: TRBV6-5
clone size: few
J gene: TRBJ1-5

CDR3 protein: CASDAGGRKEKLFF
CDR3 DNA: TGTGCCAGCGACGCCGGGGGCAGGAAAGAAAAACTGTTTTTT
D gene: .
V gene: TRBV19
clone size: .
J gene: TRBJ1-4

CDR3 protein: CASSPRTGSFNNEQFF
CDR3 DNA: TGCGCCAGCAGCCCCCGGACAGGGAGCTTCAACAATGAGCAGTTCTTC
D gene: TRBD1
V gene: TRBV5-1
clone size: .
J gene: TRBJ2-1

CDR3 protein: CASSYGTGTNTGELFF
CDR3 DNA: TGTGCCAGCAGCTATGGGACAGGGACGAACACCGGGGAGCTGTTTTTT
D gene: TRBD1
V gene: TRBV7-3
clone size: .
J gene: TRBJ2-2

CDR3 protein: CASSASLAETYYEQYF
CDR3 DNA: TGCGCCAGCAGCGCTTCACTAGCGGAGACCTACTACGAGCAGTACTTC
D gene: TRBD2
V gene: TRBV4-1
clone size: .
J gene: TRBJ2-7

CDR3 protein: CASSGQSGSDTQYF
CDR3 DNA: TGTGCCAGCAGTGGACAAAGCGGGAGTGATACGCAGTATTTT
D gene: TRBD2
V gene: TRBV6-1
clone size: few
J gene: TRBJ2-3

CDR3 protein: CASSELSGYPYEQYF
CDR3 DNA: TGTGCCAGCAGTGAATTATCGGGATACCCCTACGAGCAGTACTTC
D gene: .
V gene: TRBV2
clone size: .
J gene: TRBJ2-7

CDR3 protein: CASSLGQGMATSYEQYF
CDR3 DNA: TGTGCCAGCAGCCTGGGACAGGGGATGGCGACCTCCTACGAGCAGTACTTC
D gene: TRBD1
V gene: TRBV7-2
clone size: .
J gene: TRBJ2-7